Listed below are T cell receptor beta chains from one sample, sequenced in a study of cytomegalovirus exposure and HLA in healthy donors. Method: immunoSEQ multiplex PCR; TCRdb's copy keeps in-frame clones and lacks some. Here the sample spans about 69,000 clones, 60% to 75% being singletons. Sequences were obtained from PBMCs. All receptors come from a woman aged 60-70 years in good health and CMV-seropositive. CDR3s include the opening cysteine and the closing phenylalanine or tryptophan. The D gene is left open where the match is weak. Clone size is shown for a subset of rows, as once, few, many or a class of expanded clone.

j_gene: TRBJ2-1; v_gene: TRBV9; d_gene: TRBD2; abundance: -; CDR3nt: TGTGCCAGCAGCGGGCGGGGGATGCTTGAGCAGTTCTTC; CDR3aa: CASSGRGMLEQFF
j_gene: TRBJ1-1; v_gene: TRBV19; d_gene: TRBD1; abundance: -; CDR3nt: TGTGCCAGTAGCCCCCGGGACAGACTGAACACTGAAGCTTTCTTT; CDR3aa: CASSPRDRLNTEAFF
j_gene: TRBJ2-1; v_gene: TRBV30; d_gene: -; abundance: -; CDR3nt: TGTGCCTGGAGTGTACTAGGGTTAAGGAGCTCCTACAATGAGCAGTTCTTC; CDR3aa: CAWSVLGLRSSYNEQFF
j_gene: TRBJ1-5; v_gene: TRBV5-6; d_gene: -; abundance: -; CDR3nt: TGTGCCAGCAAGAGGTCGGGTGGAAGTCATCAGCCCCAGCATTTT; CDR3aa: CASKRSGGSHQPQHF
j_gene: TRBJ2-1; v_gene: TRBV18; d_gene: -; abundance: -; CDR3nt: TGTGCCAGCTCACCAGGACTGGATACCTACAATGAGCAGTTCTTC; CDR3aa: CASSPGLDTYNEQFF
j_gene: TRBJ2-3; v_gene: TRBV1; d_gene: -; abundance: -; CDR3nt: TGCACCAGCAGCCAACTACGGGACCCTCTCCGGGAGGATACGCAGTATTTT; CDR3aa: CTSSQLRDPLREDTQYF
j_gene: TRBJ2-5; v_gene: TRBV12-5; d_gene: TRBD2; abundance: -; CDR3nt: TGTGCTAGTGGACCAGGACTAGCGGGCCAAGAGACCCAGTACTTC; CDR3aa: CASGPGLAGQETQYF
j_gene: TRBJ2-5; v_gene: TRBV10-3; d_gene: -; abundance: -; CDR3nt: TGTGCCATCAGTGAGTCTGTACACAAAGAGACCCAGTACTTC; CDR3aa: CAISESVHKETQYF
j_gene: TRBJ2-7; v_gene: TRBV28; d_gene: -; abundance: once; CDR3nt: TGTGCCAGCGGTGGGACGCTTGCGGTGGGGGCCAAGCAGTACTTC; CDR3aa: CASGGTLAVGAKQYF
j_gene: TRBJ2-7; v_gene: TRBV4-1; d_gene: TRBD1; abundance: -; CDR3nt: TGCGCCAGCAGCCAAGGGGGGACAGGGACCTACGAGCAGTACTTC; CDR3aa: CASSQGGTGTYEQYF
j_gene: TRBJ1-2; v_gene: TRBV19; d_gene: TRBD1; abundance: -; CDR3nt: TGTGCCAGTAGAAGGGACAGGGGAATTTATGGCTACACCTTC; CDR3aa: CASRRDRGIYGYTF
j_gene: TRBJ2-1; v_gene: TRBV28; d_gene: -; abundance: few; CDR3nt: TGTGCCAGCAGTTTAAGCGTCGGAAATGAGCAGTTCTTC; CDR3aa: CASSLSVGNEQFF
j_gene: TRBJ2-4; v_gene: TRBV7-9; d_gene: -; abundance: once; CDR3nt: TGTGCCAGCAGCGCATCCGGACAGCTAGGAGCCAAAAACATTCAGTACTTC; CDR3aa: CASSASGQLGAKNIQYF
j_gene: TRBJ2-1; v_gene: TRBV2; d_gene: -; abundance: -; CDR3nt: TGTGCCGGTCAACAGGGATCCGTCAATGAGCAGTTCTTC; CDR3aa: CAGQQGSVNEQFF
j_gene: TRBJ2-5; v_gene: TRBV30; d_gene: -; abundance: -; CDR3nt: TGTGCCTGGAACCTACTAGTAGGCGAGACCCAGTACTTC; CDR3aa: CAWNLLVGETQYF
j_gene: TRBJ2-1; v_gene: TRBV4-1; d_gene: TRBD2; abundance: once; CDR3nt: TGCGCCAGCAGCCAGGAGGCCGGGACTAGCGGGAGAAATGAGCAGTTCTTC; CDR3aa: CASSQEAGTSGRNEQFF
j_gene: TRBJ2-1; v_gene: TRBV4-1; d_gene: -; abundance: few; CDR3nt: TGCGCCAGCAGCCAGGCCTTACTAGCTGGTTTTGAGCAGTTCTTC; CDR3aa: CASSQALLAGFEQFF
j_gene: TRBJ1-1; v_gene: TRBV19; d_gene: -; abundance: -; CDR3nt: TGTGCCAGTAGTATACTTCAGGGAGGATCTGAAGCTTTCTTT; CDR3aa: CASSILQGGSEAFF
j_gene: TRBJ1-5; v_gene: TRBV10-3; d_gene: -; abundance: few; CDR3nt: TGTGCCATCAGTGGGGAACAGGGTGGCAATCAGCCCCAGCATTTT; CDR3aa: CAISGEQGGNQPQHF
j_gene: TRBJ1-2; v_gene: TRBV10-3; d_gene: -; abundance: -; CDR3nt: TGTGCCATCCGGGGGGAGTGGGAGGATGGCTACACCTTC; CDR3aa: CAIRGEWEDGYTF
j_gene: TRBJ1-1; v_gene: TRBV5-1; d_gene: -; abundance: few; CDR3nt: TGCGCCAGCAGCTTGCAGGGCTCCGAAGCTTTCTTT; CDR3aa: CASSLQGSEAFF
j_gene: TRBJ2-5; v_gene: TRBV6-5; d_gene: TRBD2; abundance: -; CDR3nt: TGTGCCAGCAGTTACGATTTCGGGGGGGGCGGGGAGACCCAGTACTTC; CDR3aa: CASSYDFGGGGETQYF
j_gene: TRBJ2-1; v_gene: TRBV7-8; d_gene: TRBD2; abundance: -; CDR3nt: TGTGCCAGCAGCTACTGGACTAGCGGGAGCTTCTCCTACAATGAGCAGTTCTTC; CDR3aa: CASSYWTSGSFSYNEQFF
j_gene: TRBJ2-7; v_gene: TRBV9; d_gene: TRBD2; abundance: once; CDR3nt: TGTGCCAGCAGCGTCGGGCGGGGGGGCTTCGACGAGCAGTACTTC; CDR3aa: CASSVGRGGFDEQYF
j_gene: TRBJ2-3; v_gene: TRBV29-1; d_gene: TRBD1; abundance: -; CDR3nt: TGCAGCGTTGAACGCCAAAGCCCAGAACGGGACAGTTACACAGATACGCAGTATTTT; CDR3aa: CSVERQSPERDSYTDTQYF
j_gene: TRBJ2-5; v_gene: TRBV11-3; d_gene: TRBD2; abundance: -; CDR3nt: TGTGCCAGCAGCGCCAGGACTAGCGGGAGCGGAGAGACCCAGTACTTC; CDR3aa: CASSARTSGSGETQYF
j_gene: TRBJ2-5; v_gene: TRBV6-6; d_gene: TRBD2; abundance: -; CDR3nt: TGTGCCAGCCACTACTCGGGGGGCCAAGAGACCCAGTACTTC; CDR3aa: CASHYSGGQETQYF
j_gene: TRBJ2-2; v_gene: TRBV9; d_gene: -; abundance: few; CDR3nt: TGTGCCAGCAGCGTAGGGGGGGGCGGGTACACCGGGGAGCTGTTTTTT; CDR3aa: CASSVGGGGYTGELFF
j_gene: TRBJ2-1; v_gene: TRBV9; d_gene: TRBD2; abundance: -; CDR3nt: TGTGCCAGCAGTCCTAGCGGGGCGTCGTCCTCCAATGAGCAGTTCTTC; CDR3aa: CASSPSGASSSNEQFF
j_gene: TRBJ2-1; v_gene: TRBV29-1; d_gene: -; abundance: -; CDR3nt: TGCAGCGTTGGAGGAGCCTACAATGAGCAGTTCTTC; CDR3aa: CSVGGAYNEQFF
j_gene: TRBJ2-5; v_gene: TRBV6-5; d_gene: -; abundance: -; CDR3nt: TGTGCCAGCATGTTGCTGGGGAGAGAGACCCAGTACTTC; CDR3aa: CASMLLGRETQYF
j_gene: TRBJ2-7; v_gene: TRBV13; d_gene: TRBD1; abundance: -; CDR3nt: TGTGCCAGCAGCTTGGGACAGGGAAAGTACGAGCAGTACTTC; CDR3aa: CASSLGQGKYEQYF
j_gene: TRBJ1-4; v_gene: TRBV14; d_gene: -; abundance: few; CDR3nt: TGTGCCAGCAGCCAAAACATGAGGGAAAAACTGTTTTTT; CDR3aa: CASSQNMREKLFF
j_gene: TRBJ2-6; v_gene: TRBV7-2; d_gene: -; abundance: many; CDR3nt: TGTGCCAGCAGCCACCGCGCCTCTGGGGCCAACGTCCTGACTTTC; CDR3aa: CASSHRASGANVLTF
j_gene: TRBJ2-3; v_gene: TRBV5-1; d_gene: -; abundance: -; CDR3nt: TGCGCCAGCAGCTCCGGGCCTAGCGATACGCAGTATTTT; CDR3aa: CASSSGPSDTQYF
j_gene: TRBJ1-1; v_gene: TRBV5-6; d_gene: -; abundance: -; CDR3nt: TGTGCCAGCAGCTTGGAAATCTCAGCGGATATGAACACTGAAGCTTTCTTT; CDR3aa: CASSLEISADMNTEAFF
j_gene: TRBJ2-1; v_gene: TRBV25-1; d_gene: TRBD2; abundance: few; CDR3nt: TGTGCCAGCAGTGACAGCTTGGGCGGGAGGTTATCGGATGAGCAGTTCTTC; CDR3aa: CASSDSLGGRLSDEQFF
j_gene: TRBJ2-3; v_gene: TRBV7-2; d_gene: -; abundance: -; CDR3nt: TGTGCCAGCAGCTTGGGACTTGGTTATGATACGCAGTATTTT; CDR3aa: CASSLGLGYDTQYF
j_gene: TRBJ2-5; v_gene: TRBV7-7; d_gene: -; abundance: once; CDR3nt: TGTGCTAGCAGTAACGGACTTAACCAAGAGACCCAGTACTTC; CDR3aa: CASSNGLNQETQYF
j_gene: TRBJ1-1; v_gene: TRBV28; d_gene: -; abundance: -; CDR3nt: TGTGCCAGCAGTTTATACCGGGGGATGGGCACTGAAGCTTTCTTT; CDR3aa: CASSLYRGMGTEAFF
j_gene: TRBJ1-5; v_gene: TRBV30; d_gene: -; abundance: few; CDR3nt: TGTGCCTGGAGTGTGGGCCGGACTAGTAATCAGCCCCAGCATTTT; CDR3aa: CAWSVGRTSNQPQHF
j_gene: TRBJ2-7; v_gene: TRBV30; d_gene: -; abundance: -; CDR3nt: TGTGCCTGGAGCATGACTATTCCTAAGGAGCAGTACTTC; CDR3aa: CAWSMTIPKEQYF